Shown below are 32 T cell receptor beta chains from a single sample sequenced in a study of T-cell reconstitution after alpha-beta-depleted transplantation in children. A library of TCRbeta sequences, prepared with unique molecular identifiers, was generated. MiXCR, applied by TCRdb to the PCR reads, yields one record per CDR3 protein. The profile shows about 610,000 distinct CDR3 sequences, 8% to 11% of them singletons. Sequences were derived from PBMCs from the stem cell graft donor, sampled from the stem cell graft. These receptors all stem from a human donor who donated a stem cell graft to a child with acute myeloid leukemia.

CDR3 sequence: CASSLDIDSDEQFF. CDR3 coding DNA: TGTGCCAGCAGCTTAGATATAGATTCCGATGAGCAGTTCTTC. This sequence joins TRBV7-6 and TRBJ2-1; no definite D call. The CDR3 sequence is 14 residues long. The V gene lost 1 base and the J gene lost 8 bases, with 12 bases spanning the gap. CDR1 and CDR2 from the germline V gene are SGHVS and FNYEAQ.

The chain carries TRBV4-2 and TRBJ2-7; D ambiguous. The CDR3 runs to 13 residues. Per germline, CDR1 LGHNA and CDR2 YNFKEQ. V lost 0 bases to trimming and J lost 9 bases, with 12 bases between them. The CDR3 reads CASSQEIRIAQYF. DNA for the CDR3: TGTGCCAGCAGCCAAGAAATCCGGATAGCGCAGTACTTC.

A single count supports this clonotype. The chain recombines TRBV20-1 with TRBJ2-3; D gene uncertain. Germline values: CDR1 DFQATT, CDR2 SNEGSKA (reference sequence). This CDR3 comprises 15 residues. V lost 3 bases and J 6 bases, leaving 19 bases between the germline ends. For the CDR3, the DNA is TGCAGTGCTAGGGCGTTAGGGTCAGCCCGCGATACGCAGTATTTT. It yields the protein CSARALGSARDTQYF.

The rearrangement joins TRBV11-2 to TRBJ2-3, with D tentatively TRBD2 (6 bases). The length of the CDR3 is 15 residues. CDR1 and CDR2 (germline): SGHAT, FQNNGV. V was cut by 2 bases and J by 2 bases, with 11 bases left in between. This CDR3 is CASSLYSGNTDTQYF. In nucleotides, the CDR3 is TGTGCCAGCAGCTTATATAGCGGAAACACAGATACGCAGTATTTT. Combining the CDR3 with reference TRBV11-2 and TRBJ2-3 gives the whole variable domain EAGVAQSPRYKIIEKRQSVAFWCNPISGHATLYWYQQILGQGPKLLIQFQNNGVVDDSQLPKDRFSAERLKGVDSTLKIQPAKLEDSAVYLCASSLYSGNTDTQYFGPGTRLTVL.

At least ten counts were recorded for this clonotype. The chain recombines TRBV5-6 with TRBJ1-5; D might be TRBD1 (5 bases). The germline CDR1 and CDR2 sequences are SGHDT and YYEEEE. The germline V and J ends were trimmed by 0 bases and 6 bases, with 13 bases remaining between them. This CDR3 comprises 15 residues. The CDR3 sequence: CASSLEGQRVQPQHF. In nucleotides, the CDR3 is TGTGCCAGCAGCTTGGAGGGGCAAAGGGTTCAGCCCCAGCATTTT.

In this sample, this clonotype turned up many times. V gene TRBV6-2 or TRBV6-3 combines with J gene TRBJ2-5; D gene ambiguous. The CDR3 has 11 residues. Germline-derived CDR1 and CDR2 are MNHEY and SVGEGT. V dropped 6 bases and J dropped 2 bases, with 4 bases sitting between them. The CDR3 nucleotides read TGTGCCAGCAGGGGACAAGAGACCCAGTACTTC. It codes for CASRGQETQYF.

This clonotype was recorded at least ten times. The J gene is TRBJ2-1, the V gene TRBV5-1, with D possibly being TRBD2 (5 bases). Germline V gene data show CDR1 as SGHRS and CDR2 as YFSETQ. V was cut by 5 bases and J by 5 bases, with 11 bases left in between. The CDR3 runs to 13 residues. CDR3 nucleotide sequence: TGCGCCAGCAGGGGTAGCGATAACAATGAGCAGTTCTTC. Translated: CASRGSDNNEQFF.

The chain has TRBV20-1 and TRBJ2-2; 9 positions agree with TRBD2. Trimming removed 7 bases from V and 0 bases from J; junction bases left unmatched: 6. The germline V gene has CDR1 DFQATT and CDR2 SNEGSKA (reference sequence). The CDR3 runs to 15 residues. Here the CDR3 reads CSGGAGGSNTGELFF. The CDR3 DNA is TGCAGTGGGGGAGCGGGAGGCTCGAACACCGGGGAGCTGTTTTTT.

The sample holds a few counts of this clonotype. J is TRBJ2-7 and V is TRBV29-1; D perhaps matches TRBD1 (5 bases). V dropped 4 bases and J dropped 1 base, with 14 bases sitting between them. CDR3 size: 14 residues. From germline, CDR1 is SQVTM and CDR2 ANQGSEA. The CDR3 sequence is CSVVGPSGSYEQYF. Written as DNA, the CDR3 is TGCAGCGTTGTAGGTCCATCAGGGTCCTACGAGCAGTACTTC.

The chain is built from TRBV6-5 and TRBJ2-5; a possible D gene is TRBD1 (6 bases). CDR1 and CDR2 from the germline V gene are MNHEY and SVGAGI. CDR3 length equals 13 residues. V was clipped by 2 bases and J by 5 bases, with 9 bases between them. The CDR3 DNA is TGTGCCAGCAGTTACGTACAGGGCGAGACCCAGTACTTC. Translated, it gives CASSYVQGETQYF.

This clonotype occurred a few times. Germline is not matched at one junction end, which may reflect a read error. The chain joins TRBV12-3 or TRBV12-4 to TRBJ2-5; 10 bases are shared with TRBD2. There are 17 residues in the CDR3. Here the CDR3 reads CASSPFLSSGRQETQYF. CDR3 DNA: TGTGCCAGCAGTCCCTTTTTGTCTAGCGGGAGACAAGAAACCCAGTACTTC.

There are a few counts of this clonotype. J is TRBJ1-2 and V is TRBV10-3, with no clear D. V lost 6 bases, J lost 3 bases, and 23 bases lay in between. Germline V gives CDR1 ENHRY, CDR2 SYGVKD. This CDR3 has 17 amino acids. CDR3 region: CAIRTARLLGPHYGYTF. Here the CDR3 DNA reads TGTGCCATCAGAACCGCCCGTTTGTTGGGCCCCCACTATGGCTACACCTTC.

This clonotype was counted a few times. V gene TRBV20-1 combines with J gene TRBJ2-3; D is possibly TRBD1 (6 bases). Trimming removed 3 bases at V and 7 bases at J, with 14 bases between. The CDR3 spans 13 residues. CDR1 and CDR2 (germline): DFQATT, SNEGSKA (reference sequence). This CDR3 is CSARGQGANTQYF. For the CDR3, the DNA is TGCAGTGCTAGGGGACAAGGAGCAAATACGCAGTATTTT.

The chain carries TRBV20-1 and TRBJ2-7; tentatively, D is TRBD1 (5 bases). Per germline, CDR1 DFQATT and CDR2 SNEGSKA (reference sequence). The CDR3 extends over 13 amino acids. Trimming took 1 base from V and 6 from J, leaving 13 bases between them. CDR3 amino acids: CSARGTTGSEQYF. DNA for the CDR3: TGCAGTGCTAGAGGGACCACAGGCTCCGAGCAGTACTTC.

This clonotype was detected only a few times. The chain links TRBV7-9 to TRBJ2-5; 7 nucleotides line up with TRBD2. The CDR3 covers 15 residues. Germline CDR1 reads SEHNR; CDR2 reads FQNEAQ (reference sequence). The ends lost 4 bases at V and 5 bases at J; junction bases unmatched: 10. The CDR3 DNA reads TGTGCCAGCAGCTCCCCCCCGGGGGGTGGGGAGACCCAGTACTTC. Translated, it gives CASSSPPGGGETQYF.

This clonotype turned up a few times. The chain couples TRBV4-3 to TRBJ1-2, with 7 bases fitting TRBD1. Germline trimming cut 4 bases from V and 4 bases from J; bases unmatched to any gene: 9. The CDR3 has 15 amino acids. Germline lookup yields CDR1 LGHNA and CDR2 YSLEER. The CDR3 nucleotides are TGCGCCAGCAGCCCGTACATATCAGGGGGCTATGGCTACACCTTC. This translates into CASSPYISGGYGYTF.

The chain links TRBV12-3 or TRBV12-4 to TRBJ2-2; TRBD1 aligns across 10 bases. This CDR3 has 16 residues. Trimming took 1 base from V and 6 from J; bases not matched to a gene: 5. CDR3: CASSLVKGQGAGELFF. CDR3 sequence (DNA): TGTGCCAGCAGTTTAGTGAAAGGACAGGGGGCCGGGGAGCTGTTTTTT.

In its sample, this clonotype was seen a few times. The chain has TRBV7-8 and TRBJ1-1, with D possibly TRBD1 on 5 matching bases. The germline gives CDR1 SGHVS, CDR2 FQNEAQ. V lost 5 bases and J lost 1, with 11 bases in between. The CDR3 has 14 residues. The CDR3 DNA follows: TGTGCCAGCAGCCCCCCGGACAAGAACACTGAAGCTTTCTTT. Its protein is CASSPPDKNTEAFF.

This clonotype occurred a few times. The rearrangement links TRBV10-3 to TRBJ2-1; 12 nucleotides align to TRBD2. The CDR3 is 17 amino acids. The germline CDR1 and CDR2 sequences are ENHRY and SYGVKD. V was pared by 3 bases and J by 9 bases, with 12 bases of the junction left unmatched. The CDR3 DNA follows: TGTGCCATCAGTGAAGGAGGACTGGCTAGCGGGAGGGGTGAGCAGTTCTTC. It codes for CAISEGGLASGRGEQFF.

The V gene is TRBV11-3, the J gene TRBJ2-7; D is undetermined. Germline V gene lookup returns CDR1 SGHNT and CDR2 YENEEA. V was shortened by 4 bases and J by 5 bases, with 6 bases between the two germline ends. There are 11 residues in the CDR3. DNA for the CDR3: TGTGCCAGCAGCTCCGAAAACGAGCAGTACTTC. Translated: CASSSENEQYF.

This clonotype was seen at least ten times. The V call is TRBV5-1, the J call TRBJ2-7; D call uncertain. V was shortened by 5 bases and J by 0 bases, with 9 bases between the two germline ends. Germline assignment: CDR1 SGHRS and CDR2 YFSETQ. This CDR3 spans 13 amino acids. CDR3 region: CASRGDHSYEQYF. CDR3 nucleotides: TGCGCCAGCAGAGGCGACCACTCCTACGAGCAGTACTTC.

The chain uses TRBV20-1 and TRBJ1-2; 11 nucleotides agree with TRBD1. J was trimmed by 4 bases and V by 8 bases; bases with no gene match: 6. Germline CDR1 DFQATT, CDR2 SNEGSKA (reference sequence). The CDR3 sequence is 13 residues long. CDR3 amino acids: CSISGTGGYGYTF. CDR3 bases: TGCAGTATTTCCGGGACAGGGGGCTATGGCTACACCTTC.

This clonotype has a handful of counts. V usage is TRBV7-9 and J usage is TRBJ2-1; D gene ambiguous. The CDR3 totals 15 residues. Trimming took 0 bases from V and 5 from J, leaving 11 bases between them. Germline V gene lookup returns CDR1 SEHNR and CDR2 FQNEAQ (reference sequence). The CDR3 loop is CASSLANQPNNEQFF. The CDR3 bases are TGTGCCAGCAGCTTAGCGAACCAGCCCAACAATGAGCAGTTCTTC.

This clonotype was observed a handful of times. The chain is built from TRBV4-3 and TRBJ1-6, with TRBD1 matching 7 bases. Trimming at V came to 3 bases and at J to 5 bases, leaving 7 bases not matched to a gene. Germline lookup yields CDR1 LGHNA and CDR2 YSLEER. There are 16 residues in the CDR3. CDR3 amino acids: CASSQNRGQDNSPLHF. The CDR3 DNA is TGCGCCAGCAGCCAGAACAGGGGCCAGGATAATTCACCCCTCCACTTT.

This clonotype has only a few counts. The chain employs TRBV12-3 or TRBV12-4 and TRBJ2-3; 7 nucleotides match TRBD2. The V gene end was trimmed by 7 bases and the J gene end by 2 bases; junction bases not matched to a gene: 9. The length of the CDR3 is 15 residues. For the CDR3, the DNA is TGTGCCAGCACAGCGGAAGCGGGGTTCACAGATACGCAGTATTTT. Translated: CASTAEAGFTDTQYF.

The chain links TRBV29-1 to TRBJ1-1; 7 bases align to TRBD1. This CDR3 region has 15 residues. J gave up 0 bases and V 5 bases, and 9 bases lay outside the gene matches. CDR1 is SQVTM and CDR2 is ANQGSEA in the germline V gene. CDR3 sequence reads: CSVRGTAFMNTEAFF. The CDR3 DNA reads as TGCAGCGTTAGGGGGACAGCCTTTATGAACACTGAAGCTTTCTTT.

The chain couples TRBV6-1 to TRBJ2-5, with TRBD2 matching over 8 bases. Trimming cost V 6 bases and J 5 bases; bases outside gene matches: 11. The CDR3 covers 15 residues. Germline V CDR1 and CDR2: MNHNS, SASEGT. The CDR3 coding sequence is TGTGCCAGCAGCCGAAAGACTAGCGCGGTGGAGACCCAGTACTTC. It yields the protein CASSRKTSAVETQYF.

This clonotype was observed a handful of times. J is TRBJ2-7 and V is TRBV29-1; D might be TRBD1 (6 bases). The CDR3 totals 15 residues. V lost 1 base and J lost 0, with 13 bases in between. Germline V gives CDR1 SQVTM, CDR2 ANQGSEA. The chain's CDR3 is CSVEVTGTPSYEQYF. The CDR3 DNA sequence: TGCAGCGTTGAAGTCACTGGGACACCCTCCTACGAGCAGTACTTC.

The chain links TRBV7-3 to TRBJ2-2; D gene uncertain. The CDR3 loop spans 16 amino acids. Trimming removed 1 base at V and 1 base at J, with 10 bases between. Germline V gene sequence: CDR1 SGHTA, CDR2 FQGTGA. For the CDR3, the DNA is TGTGCCAGCAGCTTAAGTGGCCCCATGAACACCGGGGAGCTGTTTTTT. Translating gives CASSLSGPMNTGELFF.

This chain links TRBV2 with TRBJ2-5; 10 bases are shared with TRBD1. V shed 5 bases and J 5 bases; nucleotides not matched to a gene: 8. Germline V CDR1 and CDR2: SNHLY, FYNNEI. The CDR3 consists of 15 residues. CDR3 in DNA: TGTGCCAGCAGTTTCGGGACAGGGGATGGGGAGACCCAGTACTTC. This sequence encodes CASSFGTGDGETQYF.

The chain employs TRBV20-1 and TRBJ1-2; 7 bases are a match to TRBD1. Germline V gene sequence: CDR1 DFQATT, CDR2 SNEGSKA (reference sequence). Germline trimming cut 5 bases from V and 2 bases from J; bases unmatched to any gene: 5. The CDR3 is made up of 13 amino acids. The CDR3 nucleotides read TGCAGTGCTTGGGACAGTAGAAACTATGGCTACACCTTC. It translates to CSAWDSRNYGYTF.

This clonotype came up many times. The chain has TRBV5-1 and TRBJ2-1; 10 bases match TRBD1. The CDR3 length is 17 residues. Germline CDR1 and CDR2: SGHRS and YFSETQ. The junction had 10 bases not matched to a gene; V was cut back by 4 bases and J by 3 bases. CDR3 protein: CASSLGAGTGDYNEQFF. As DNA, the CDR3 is TGCGCCAGCAGCCTCGGAGCGGGGACAGGGGACTACAATGAGCAGTTCTTC.